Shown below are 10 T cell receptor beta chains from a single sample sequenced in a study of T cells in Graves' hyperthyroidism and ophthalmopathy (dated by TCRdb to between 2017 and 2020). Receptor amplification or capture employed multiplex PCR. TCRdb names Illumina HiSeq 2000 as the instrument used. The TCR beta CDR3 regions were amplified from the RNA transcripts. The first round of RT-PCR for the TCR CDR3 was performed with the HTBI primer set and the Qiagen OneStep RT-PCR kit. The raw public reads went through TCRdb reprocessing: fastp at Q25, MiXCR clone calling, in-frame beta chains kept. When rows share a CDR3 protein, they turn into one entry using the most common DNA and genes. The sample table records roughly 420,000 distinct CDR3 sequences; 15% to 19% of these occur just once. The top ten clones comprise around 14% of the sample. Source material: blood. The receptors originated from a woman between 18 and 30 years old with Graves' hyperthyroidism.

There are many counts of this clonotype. CDR3 protein: CASSFLLGGMSDTQYF. CDR3 bases: TGTGCCAGCAGCTTCCTCCTCGGGGGGATGTCAGATACGCAGTATTTT. This chain links TRBV7-9 with TRBJ2-3; 7 nucleotides line up with TRBD2. Germline values: CDR1 SEHNR, CDR2 FQNEAQ (reference sequence). Trimming cost V 3 bases and J 4 bases; bases outside gene matches: 10. This CDR3 is 16 amino acids long.

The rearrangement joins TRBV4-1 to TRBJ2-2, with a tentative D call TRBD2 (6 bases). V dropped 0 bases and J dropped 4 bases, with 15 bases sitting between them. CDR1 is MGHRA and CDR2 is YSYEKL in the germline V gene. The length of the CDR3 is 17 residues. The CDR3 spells CASSQDRPVGGTGELFF. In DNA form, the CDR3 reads TGCGCCAGCAGCCAAGATCGGCCGGTCGGGGGCACCGGGGAGCTGTTTTTT.

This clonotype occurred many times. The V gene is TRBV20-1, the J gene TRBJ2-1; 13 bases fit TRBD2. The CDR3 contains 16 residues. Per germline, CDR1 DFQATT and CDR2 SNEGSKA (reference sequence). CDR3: CSAPAYTSGRGNEQFF. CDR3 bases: TGCAGCGCCCCCGCTTACACTAGCGGGAGGGGCAATGAGCAGTTCTTC.

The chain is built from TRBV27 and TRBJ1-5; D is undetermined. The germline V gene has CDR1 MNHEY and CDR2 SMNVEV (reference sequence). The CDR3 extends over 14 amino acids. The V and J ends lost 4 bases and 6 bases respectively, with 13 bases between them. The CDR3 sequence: CASSSRPGGQPQHF. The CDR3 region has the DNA TGTGCCAGCAGTTCACGGCCCGGCGGTCAGCCCCAGCATTTT.

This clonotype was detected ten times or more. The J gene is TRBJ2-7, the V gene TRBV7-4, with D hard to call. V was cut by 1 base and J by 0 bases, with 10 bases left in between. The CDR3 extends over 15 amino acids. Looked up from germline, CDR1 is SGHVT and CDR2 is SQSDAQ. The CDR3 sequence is CASSLVTDNSYEQYF. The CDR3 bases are TGTGCCAGCAGCTTAGTGACGGATAACTCCTACGAGCAGTACTTC.

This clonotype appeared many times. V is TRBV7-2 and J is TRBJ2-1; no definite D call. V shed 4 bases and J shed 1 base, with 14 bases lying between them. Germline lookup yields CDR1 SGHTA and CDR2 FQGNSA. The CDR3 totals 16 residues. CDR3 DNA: TGTGCCAGCAGCTCTGGGTGGCAAAGGTCCTACAATGAGCAGTTCTTC. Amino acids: CASSSGWQRSYNEQFF. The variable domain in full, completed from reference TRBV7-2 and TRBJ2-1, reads GAGVSQSPSNKVTEKGKDVELRCDPISGHTALYWYRQSLGQGLEFLIYFQGNSAPDKSGLPSDRFSAERTGGSVSTLTIQRTQQEDSAVYLCASSSGWQRSYNEQFFGPGTRLTVL.

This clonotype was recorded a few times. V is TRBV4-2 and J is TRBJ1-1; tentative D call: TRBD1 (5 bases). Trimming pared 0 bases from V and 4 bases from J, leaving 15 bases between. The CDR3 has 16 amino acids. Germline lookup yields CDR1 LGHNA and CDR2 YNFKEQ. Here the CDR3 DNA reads TGTGCCAGCAGCCAAGATACTAGGGGCTGGGGCACTGAAGCTTTCTTT. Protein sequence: CASSQDTRGWGTEAFF.

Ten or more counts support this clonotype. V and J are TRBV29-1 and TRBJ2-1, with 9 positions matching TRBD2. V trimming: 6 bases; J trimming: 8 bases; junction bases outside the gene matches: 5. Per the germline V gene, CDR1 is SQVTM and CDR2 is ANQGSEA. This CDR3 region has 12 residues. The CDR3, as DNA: TGCAGCGTGACTAGCGGAGGGTATGAGCAGTTCTTC. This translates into CSVTSGGYEQFF.

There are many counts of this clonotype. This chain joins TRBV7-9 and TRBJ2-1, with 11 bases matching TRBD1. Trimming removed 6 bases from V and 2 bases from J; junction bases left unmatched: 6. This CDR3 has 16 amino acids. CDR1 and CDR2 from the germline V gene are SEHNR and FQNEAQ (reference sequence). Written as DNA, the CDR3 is TGTGCCAGCAGATGGGGGGACAGGGGGACCTACAATGAGCAGTTCTTC. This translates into CASRWGDRGTYNEQFF. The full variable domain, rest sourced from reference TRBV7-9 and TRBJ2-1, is DTGVSQNPRHKITKRGQNVTFRCDPISEHNRLYWYRQTLGQGPEFLTYFQNEAQLEKSRLLSDRFSAERPKGSFSTLEIQRTEQGDSAMYLCASRWGDRGTYNEQFFGPGTRLTVL.

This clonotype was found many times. Here the CDR3 reads CASRVTPLNQPQHF. DNA for the CDR3: TGTGCCAGCAGGGTCACCCCTCTCAATCAGCCCCAGCATTTT. This chain joins TRBV28 and TRBJ1-5; unclear D gene. Trimming pared 6 bases from V and 3 bases from J, leaving 12 bases between. Germline V gene sequence: CDR1 MDHEN, CDR2 SYDVKM. The CDR3 is 14 amino acids.